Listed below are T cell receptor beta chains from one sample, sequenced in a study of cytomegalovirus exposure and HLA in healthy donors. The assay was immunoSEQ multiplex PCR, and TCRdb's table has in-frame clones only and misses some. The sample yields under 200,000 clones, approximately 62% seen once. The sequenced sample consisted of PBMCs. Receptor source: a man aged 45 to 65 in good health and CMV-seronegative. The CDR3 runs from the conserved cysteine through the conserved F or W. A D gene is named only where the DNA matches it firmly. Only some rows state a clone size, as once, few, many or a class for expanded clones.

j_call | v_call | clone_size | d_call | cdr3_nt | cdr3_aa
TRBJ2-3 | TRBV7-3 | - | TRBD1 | TGTGCCAGCAGCCACGAGGGGGCGGATACGCAGTATTTT | CASSHEGADTQYF
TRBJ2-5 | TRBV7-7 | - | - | TGTGCCAGCAGTTACCGGGACTCGGAGGGGGAGACCCAGTACTTC | CASSYRDSEGETQYF
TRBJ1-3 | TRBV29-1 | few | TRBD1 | TGCAGCGTTGAAGAACCTACAGGGGTCTCTGGAAACACCATATATTTT | CSVEEPTGVSGNTIYF
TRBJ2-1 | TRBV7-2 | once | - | TGTGCCAGCAGCTTAACTAGAAATTCCTACAATGAGCAGTTCTTC | CASSLTRNSYNEQFF
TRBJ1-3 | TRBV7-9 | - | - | TGTGCCAGCCGGGGTCTCTCTGGAAACACCATATATTTT | CASRGLSGNTIYF
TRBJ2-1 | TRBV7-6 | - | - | TGTGCCAGCAGCTTCAGCTCGGGCTACAATGAGCAGTTCTTC | CASSFSSGYNEQFF
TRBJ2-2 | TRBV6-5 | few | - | TGTGCCAGCAGTTACTCGATCGGGGTCACCGGGGAGCTGTTTTTT | CASSYSIGVTGELFF
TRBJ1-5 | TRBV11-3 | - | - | TGTGCCAGCAGCTTTATACAGGGAAGGAAAGGGAATCAGCCCCAGCATTTT | CASSFIQGRKGNQPQHF
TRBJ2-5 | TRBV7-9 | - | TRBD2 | TGTGCCAGCAGCTTAGAGGTTAGCGGGGCCGAAGAGACCCAGTACTTC | CASSLEVSGAEETQYF
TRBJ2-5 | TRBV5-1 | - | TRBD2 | TGCGCCAGCAGCTTCACCGGGACTAGCGGGTTGAAGACCCAGTACTTC | CASSFTGTSGLKTQYF
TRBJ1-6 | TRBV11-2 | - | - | TGTGCCAGCAGCTTATATGGGAGCTCCTATAATTCACCCCTCCACTTT | CASSLYGSSYNSPLHF
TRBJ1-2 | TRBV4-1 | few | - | TGCGCCAGCAGCCAAGTGGGGGGGTTAGTCTATGGCTACACCTTC | CASSQVGGLVYGYTF
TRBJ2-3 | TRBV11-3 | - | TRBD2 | TGTGCCAGCAGCACGGGACTAGCGGGTCAAGATACGCAGTATTTT | CASSTGLAGQDTQYF
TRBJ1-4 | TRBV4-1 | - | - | TGCGCCAGCAGCCAAGATGGTAGATCCCGGGCTAATGAAAAACTGTTTTTT | CASSQDGRSRANEKLFF
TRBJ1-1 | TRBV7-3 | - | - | TGTGCCAGCAGCTTAATGGGGCGGGGACTTCACACTGAAGCTTTCTTT | CASSLMGRGLHTEAFF
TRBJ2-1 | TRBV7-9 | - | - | TGTGCCAGCAGCTCCGCCCCGGGGGTCTCCTACAATGAGCAGTTCTTC | CASSSAPGVSYNEQFF
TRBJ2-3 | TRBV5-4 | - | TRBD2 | TGTGCCAGCAGCCGACTAGCGGGGGGCGTGGATACGCAGTATTTT | CASSRLAGGVDTQYF
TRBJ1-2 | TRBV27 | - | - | TGTGCCAGCAGCCCGAGGCGGGGGGGCGCACCCGGGGCCTATGGCTACACCTTC | CASSPRRGGAPGAYGYTF
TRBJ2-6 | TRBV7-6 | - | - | TGTGCCAGCAGCTTAGGGCAGTCTGGGGCCAACGTCCTGACTTTC | CASSLGQSGANVLTF
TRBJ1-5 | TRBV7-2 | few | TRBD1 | TGTGCCAGCAGCTGGGACAGTAGCAATCAGCCCCAGCATTTT | CASSWDSSNQPQHF
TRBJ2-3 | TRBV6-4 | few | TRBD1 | TGTGCCAGCAGTGACTCGACAGGGGCAGATACGCAGTATTTT | CASSDSTGADTQYF
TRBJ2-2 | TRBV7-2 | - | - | TGTGCCAGCAGCTTCCTGCGGGCAGGCGCGAGCGGGGAGCTGTTTTTT | CASSFLRAGASGELFF
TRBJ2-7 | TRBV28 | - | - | TGTGCCAGCCGGGGGATAGGCTACGAGCAGTACTTC | CASRGIGYEQYF
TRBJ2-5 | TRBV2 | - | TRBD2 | TGTGCCAGCAGTCGACTAGCAAGGGAGACCCAGTACTTC | CASSRLARETQYF
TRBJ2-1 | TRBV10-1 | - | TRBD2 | TGCGCCAGCAGCCTCCCCTATCTAGCGGGGGATTACAATGAGCAGTTCTTC | CASSLPYLAGDYNEQFF
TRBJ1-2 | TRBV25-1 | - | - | TGTGCCAGCAGTCCCCAGGACTACTATGGCTACACCTTC | CASSPQDYYGYTF
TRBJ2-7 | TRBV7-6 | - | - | TGTGCCAGCAGCGGGACATGGTTGTACGAGCAGTACTTC | CASSGTWLYEQYF
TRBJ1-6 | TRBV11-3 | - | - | TGTGCCAGCAGCGACGGGGGGCGTCCCCTCCACTTT | CASSDGGRPLHF
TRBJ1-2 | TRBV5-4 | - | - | TGTGCCAGCAGCTCCGGAGGGTCGCCTGGCTACACCTTC | CASSSGGSPGYTF
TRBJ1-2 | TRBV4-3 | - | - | TGCGCCAGCAGCTCACAGGGAGCCAACTATGGCTACACCTTC | CASSSQGANYGYTF
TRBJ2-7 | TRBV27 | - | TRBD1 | TGTGCCAGCAGTTTGGGGGGACAGGGGAAGTACGAGCAGTACTTC | CASSLGGQGKYEQYF
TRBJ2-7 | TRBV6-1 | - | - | TGTGCCAGCAGTGAAGTGGTGGGCCCCTACGAGCAGTACTTC | CASSEVVGPYEQYF
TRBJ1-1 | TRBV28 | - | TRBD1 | TGTGCCAGCAGCCGGGGACAGGGGAACACTGAAGCTTTCTTT | CASSRGQGNTEAFF
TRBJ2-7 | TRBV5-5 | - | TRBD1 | TGTGCCAGCAGCTTGGAAGGTGGGACAGGCTACGAGCAGTACTTC | CASSLEGGTGYEQYF
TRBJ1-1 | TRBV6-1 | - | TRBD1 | TGTGCCAGCAGTGGGGACAGGGGGGACACTGAAGCTTTCTTT | CASSGDRGDTEAFF
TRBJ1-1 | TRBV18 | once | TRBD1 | TGTGCCAGCTCATCCAAACAGGGGGCAGGGGAAGCTTTCTTT | CASSSKQGAGEAFF
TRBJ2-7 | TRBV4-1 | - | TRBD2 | TGCGCCAGCAGCCCTCGAACTAGCGGGGTTGTCTACGAGCAGTACTTC | CASSPRTSGVVYEQYF